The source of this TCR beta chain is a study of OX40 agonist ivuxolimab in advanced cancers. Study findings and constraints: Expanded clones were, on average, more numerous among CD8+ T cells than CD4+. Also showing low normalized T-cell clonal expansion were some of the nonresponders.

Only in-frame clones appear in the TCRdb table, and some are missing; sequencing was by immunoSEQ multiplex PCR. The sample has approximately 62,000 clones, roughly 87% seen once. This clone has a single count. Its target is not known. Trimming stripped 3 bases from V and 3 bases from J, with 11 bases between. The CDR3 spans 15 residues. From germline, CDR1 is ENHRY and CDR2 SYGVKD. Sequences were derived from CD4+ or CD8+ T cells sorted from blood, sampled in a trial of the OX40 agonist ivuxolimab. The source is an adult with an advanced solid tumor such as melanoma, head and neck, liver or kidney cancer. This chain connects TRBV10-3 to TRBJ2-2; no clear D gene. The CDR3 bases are TGTGCCATCAGTGATAACACCGCCGACACCGGGGAGCTGTTTTTT. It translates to CAISDNTADTGELFF.